This T cell receptor (beta chain) is drawn from a study of T-cell reconstitution after alpha-beta-depleted transplantation in children. The study, taken as a whole, reports: T-cell numbers and diversity, one year after transplant, stemmed largely from T cells that were newly produced.

This clonotype was counted between two and nine times. Its specificity is unknown. CDR1 DFQATT and CDR2 SNEGSKA come from the germline V gene (reference sequence). The CDR3 length is 14 residues. Losses at the gene ends were 6 bases for V and 4 bases for J; bases not matched to a gene: 9. Unique molecular identifiers were incorporated into the prepared TCRbeta library. Each CDR3 protein is one row after TCRdb ran MiXCR on the PCR reads. The sample lists around 370,000 distinct CDR3 sequences, under 20% occurring once. The clonotype comes from a male patient aged 2 to 9 who had a stem cell transplant for acute lymphoblastic leukemia, so the T cells may come from the graft donor. The source was PBMCs, mostly from graft donor cells, collected 360 days after TCRalphabeta/CD19-depleted stem cell transplant. The rearrangement uses TRBV20-1 and TRBJ2-1, with TRBD2 matching over 7 bases. The CDR3 loop is CSAARGGSYNEQFF. In DNA form, the CDR3 reads TGCAGTGCAGCCCGTGGCGGGAGTTACAATGAGCAGTTCTTC.